The subject of this entry is one TCR beta chain. Its specificity is unknown. This record belongs to a study of cytomegalovirus exposure and HLA in healthy donors. V lost 0 bases and J 8 bases, leaving 17 bases between the germline ends. The CDR3 has 16 amino acids. Germline V gives CDR1 SGHVS, CDR2 FNYEAQ. Study findings and constraints: Based on reports, TCR beta sequences accurately predicted HLA-A and HLA-B alleles for most subjects. A highly shared variant cluster was judged a likely technical artifact.

PCR amplification relied on 60 Vbeta primers (plus 13 Jbeta primers). Profiled with immunoSEQ multiplex PCR; TCRdb holds only in-frame clones, not every one. The sample carries roughly 130,000 clones, 82% recorded once. Sequenced input: PBMCs. This chain connects TRBV7-6 to TRBJ2-1; a possible D gene is TRBD1 (6 bases). This TCR was recovered from a male donor in good health and CMV-seropositive. CDR3 coding DNA: TGTGCCAGCAGCTTAGCGAACAGGGAGTTGGGAGATGAGCAGTTCTTC. It is translated as CASSLANRELGDEQFF.